Only one count was recorded for the clone carrying this TCR beta chain. Authors' analysis steps: Reference gene primer amplification yielded estimated nucleated cell counts. The data were produced by immunoSEQ multiplex PCR, yet TCRdb's version contains in-frame clones alone and is incomplete. The V and J calls and clone size come from that table; D and trimming were worked out from the DNA. This table holds tens of thousands of clones, about 80% found once. Germline CDR1 and CDR2: MGHRA and YSYEKL. There are 15 residues in the CDR3. Trimming removed 8 bases from V and 6 bases from J; junction bases left unmatched: 12. These data originate in a study of blood T cell repertoires in COVID-19. At the level of the study: There were acute and convalescent COVID-19 samples, and they came from the United States, Italy and Spain. PBMCs, B-cell-depleted T cells, or T cells provided the cDNA or gDNA that made up the material.

The specimen was peripheral blood. This TCR was sampled from a woman between 65 and 79 years old with acute or convalescent COVID-19. V is TRBV4-1 and J is TRBJ1-5; 8 bases map to TRBD1. The CDR3 protein is CASQITRGLSQPQHF. In nucleotides, the CDR3 is TGCGCCAGCCAAATTACCAGGGGGCTTTCTCAGCCCCAGCATTTT.